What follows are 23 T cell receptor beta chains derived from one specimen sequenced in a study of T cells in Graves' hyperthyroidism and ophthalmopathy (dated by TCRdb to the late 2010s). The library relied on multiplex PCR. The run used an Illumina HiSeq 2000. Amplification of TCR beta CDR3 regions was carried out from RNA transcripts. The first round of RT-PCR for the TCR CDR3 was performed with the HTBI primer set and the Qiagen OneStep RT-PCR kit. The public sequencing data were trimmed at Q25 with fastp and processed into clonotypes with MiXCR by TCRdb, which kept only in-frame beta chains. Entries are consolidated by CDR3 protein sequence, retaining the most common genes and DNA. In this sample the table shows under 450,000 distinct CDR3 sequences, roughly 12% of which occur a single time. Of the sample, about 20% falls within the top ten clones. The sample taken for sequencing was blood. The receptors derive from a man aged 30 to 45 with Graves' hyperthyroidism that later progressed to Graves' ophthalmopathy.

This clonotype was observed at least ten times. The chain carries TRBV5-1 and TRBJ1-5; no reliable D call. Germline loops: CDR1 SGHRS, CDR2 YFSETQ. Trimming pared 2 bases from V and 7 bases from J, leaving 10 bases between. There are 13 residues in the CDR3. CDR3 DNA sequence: TGCGCCAGCAGCTTTGACGCGAACCAGCCCCAGCATTTT. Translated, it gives CASSFDANQPQHF.

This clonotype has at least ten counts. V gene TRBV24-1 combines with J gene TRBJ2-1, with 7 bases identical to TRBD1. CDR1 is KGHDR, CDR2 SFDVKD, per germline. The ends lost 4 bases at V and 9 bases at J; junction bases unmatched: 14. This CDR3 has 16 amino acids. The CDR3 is CATSEPGTASRGEQFF. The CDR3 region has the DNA TGTGCCACCAGTGAACCCGGGACAGCCTCGAGGGGTGAGCAGTTCTTC.

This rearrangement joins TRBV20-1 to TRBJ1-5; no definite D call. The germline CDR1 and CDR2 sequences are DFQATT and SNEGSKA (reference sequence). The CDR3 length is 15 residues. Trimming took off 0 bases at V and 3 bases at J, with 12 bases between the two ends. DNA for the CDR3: TGCAGTGCTAGAGAGGGGTATGCCCCCAATCAGCCCCAGCATTTT. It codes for CSAREGYAPNQPQHF.

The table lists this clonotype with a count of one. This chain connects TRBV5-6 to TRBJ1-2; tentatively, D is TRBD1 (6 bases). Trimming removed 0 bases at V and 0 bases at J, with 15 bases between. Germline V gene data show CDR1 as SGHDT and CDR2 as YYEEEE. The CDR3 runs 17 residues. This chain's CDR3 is CASSLGQGSMANYGYTF. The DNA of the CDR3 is TGTGCCAGCAGCTTGGGGCAGGGGAGTATGGCTAACTATGGCTACACCTTC.

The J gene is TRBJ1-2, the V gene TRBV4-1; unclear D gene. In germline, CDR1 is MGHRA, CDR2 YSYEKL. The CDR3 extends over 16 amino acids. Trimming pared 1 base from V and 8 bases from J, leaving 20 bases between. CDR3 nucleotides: TGCGCCAGCAGCCAAGTCGGGCGGAATCCGTATTACGGCTACACCTTC. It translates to CASSQVGRNPYYGYTF.

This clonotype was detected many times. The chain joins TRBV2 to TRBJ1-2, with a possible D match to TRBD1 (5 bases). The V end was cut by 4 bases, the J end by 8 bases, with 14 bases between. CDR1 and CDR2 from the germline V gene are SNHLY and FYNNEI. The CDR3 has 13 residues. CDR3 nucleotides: TGTGCCAGCAGTGGACAACCAAGGGGCGGCTACACCTTC. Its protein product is CASSGQPRGGYTF.

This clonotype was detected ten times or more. CDR3 sequence reads: CASSLESRASYEQYF. The DNA of the CDR3 is TGTGCCAGCAGCTTAGAATCCCGGGCGTCCTACGAGCAGTACTTC. The chain employs TRBV13 and TRBJ2-7; D is ambiguous. CDR1 PRHDT and CDR2 FYEKMQ come from the germline V gene (reference sequence). The CDR3 consists of 15 residues. With 1 base removed from V and 1 base from J, the gap between germline ends came to 11 bases.

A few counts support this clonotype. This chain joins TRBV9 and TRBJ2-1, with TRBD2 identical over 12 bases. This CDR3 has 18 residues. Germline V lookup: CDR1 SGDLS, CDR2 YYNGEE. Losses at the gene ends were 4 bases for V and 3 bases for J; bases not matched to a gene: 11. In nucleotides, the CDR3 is TGTGCCAGCAGCATCTCGACTAGCGGGGGCCAAGGCTACAATGAGCAGTTCTTC. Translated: CASSISTSGGQGYNEQFF.

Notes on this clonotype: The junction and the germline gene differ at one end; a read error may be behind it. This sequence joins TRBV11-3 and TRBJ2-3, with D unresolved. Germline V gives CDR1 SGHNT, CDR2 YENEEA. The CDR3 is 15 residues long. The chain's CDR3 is CASSLDVTDSDTQYF. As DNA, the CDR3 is TGTGCCAGCAGCTTAGATGTTACAGATTCAGATACACAGTATTTT.

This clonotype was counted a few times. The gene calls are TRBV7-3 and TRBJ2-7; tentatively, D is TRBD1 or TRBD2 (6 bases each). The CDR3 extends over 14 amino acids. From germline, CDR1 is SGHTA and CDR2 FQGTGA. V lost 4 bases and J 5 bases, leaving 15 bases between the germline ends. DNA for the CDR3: TGTGCCAGCAGCTCCGGAGGGGGTCCCGACGAGCAGTACTTC. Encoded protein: CASSSGGGPDEQYF.

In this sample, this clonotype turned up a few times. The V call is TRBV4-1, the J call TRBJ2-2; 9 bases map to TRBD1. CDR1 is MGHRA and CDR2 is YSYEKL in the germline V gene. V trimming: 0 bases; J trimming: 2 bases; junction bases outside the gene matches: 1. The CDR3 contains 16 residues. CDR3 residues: CASSQEGQGNTGELFF. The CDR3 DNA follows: TGCGCCAGCAGCCAAGAGGGACAGGGTAACACCGGGGAGCTGTTTTTT.

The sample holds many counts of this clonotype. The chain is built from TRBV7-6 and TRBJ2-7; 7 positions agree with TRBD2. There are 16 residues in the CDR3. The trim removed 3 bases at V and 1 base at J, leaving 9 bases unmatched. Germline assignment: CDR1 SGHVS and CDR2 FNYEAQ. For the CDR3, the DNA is TGTGCCAGCAGCTTGGGTAGCGGGTCGGGGTCCTACGAGCAGTACTTC. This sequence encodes CASSLGSGSGSYEQYF.

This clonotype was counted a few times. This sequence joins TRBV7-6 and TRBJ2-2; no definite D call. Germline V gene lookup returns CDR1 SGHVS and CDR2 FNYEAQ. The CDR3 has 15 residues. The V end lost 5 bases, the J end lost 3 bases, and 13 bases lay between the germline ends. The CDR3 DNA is TGTGCCAGCAGCCGCCGTTTGGGGTACACCGGGGAGCTGTTTTTT. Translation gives CASSRRLGYTGELFF.

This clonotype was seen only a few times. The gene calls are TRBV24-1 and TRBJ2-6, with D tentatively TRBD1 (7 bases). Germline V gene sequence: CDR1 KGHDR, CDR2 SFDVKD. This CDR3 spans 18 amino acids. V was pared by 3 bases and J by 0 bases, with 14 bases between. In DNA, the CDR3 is TGTGCCACCAGTGATCGTGGACAGGACTACTCTGGGGCCAACGTCCTGACTTTC. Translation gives CATSDRGQDYSGANVLTF.

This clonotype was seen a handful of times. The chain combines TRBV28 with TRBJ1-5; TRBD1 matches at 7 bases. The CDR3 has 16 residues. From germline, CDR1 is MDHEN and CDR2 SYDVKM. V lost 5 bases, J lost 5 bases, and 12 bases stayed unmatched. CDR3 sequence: CASSAPSDRVDQPQHF. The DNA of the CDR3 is TGTGCCAGCAGTGCGCCCAGCGACAGGGTGGATCAGCCCCAGCATTTT.

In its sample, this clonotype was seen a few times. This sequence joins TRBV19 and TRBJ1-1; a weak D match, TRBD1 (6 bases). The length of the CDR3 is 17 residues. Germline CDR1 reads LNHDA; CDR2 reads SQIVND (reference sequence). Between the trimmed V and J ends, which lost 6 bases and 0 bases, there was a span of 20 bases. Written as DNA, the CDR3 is TGTGCCAGTAGCTGGAACCTGGGACACAGCATGAACACTGAAGCTTTCTTT. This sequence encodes CASSWNLGHSMNTEAFF. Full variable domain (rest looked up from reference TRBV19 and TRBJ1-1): DGGITQSPKYLFRKEGQNVTLSCEQNLNHDAMYWYRQDPGQGLRLIYYSQIVNDFQKGDIAEGYSVSREKKESFPLTVTSAQKNPTAFYLCASSWNLGHSMNTEAFFGQGTRLTVV.

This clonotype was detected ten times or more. Here the CDR3 reads CASNGVHNEQFF. The CDR3 DNA reads TGTGCCAGCAATGGTGTACACAATGAGCAGTTCTTC. The chain links TRBV27 to TRBJ2-1; unclear D gene. The V end was cut by 7 bases, the J end by 5 bases, with 9 bases between. The CDR3 consists of 12 residues. The germline V gene encodes CDR1 MNHEY and CDR2 SMNVEV (reference sequence).

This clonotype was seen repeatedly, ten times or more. CDR3 sequence reads: CASSGVRGGNSPLHF. The CDR3 region has the DNA TGTGCCAGCAGCGGGGTTCGGGGAGGGAATTCACCCCTCCACTTT. V gene TRBV11-2 combines with J gene TRBJ1-6; D gene ambiguous. The V end was cut by 5 bases, the J end by 7 bases, with 15 bases between. Germline assignment: CDR1 SGHAT and CDR2 FQNNGV. The CDR3 contains 15 residues.

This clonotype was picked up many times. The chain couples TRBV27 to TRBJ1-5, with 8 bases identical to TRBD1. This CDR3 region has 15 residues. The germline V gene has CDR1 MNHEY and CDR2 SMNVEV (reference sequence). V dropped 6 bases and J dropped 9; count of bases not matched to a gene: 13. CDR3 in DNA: TGTGCCAGCAGCGCTTATGACAGGGGTGATACGCCCCAGCATTTT. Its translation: CASSAYDRGDTPQHF.

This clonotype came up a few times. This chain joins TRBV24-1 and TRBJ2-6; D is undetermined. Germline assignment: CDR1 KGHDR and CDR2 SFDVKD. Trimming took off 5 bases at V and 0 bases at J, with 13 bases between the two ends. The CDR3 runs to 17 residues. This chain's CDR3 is CATSALSENSGANVLTF. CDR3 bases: TGTGCCACCAGTGCCCTCAGTGAGAACTCTGGGGCCAACGTCCTGACTTTC.

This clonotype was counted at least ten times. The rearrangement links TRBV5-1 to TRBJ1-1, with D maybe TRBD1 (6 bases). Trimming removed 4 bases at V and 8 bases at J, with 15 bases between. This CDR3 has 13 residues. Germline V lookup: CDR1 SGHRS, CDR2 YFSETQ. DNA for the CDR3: TGCGCCAGCAGCCCTGATGGACAGACAGAAGCTTTCTTT. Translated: CASSPDGQTEAFF.

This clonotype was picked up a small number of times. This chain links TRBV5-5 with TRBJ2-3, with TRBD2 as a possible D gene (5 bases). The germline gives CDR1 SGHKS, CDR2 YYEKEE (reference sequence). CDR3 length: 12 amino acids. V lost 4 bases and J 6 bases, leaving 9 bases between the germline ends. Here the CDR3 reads CASSVGEDTQYF. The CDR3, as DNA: TGTGCCAGCAGCGTCGGGGAGGATACGCAGTATTTT.

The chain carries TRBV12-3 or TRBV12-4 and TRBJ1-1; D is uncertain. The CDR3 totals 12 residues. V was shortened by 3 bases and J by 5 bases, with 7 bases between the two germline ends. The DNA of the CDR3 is TGTGCCAGCAGTTTTCAAAGGACTGAAGCTTTCTTT. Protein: CASSFQRTEAFF.